What follows describes a single T cell receptor beta chain. No antigen is known for it. The data are from a study of shared clonotypes between healthy human individuals. Assay: immunoSEQ multiplex PCR; the TCRdb copy retains only in-frame clones and omits some. The table lists approximately 1.1 million clones, around three quarters of them singletons. Broader study findings: Naive subsets usually exceeded memory subsets in estimated richness.

The CDR3 has 15 residues. Looked up from germline, CDR1 is SEHNR and CDR2 is FQNEAQ (reference sequence). V gave up 5 bases and J gave up 5 bases, with 15 bases separating them. The receptor was derived from a man aged 18 to 29 in good health. Some clones in this sample may be carry-over from other donors' samples. The rearrangement links TRBV7-9 to TRBJ1-4; tentative D call: TRBD1 (6 bases). The sequenced sample was memory CD4+ T cells from PBMCs. The subset denotes: CD45RA-negative fraction. Written as DNA, the CDR3 is TGTGCCAGCAGCCCAAGGGACATACAAAATGAAAAACTGTTTTTT. Translation gives CASSPRDIQNEKLFF.